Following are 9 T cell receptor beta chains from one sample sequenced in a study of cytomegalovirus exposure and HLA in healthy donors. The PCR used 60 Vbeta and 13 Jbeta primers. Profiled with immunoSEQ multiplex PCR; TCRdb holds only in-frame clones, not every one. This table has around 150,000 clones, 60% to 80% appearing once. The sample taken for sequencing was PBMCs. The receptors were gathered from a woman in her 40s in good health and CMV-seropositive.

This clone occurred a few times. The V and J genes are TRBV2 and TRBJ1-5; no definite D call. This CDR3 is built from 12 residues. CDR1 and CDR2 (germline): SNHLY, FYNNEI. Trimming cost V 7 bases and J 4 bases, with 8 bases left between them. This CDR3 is CASMAGNQPQHF. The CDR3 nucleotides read TGTGCCAGCATGGCAGGAAATCAGCCCCAGCATTTT.

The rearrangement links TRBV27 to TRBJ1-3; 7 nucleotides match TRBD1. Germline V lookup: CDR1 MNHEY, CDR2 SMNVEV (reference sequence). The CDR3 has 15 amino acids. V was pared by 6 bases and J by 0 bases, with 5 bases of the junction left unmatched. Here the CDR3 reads CASSLTGYSGNTIYF. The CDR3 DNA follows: TGTGCCAGCAGCTTGACAGGGTACTCTGGAAACACCATATATTTT.

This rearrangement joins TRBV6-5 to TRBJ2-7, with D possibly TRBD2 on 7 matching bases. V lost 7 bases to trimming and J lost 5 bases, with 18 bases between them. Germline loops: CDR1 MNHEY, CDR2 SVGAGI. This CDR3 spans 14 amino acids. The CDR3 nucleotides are TGTGCCAGCAACCAAAGGGGGGGAGTAGACGAGCAGTACTTC. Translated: CASNQRGGVDEQYF.

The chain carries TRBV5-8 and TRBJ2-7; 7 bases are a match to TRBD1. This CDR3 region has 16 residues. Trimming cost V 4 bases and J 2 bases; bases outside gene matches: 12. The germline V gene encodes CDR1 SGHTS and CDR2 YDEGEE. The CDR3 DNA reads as TGTGCCAGCAGCGGGATGCCGGGACAGTTCACCTACGAGCAGTACTTC. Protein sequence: CASSGMPGQFTYEQYF.

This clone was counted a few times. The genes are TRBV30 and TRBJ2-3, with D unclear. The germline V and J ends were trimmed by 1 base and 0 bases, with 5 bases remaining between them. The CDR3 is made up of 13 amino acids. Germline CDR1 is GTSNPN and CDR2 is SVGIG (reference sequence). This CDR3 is CAWSETSTDTQYF. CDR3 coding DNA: TGTGCCTGGAGTGAAACTAGCACAGATACGCAGTATTTT.

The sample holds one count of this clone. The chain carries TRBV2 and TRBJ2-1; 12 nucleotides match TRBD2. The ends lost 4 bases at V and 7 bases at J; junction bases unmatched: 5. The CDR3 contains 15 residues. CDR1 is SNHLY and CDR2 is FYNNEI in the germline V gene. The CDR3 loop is CASSGALAGGNEQFF. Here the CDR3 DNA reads TGTGCCAGCAGTGGCGCCCTAGCGGGAGGGAATGAGCAGTTCTTC.

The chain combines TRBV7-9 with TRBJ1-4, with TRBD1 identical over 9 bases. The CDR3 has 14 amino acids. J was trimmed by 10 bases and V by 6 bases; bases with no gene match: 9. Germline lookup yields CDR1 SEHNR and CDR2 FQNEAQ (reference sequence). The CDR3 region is CASSSGTGIGKLFF. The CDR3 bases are TGTGCCAGCAGTTCCGGGACAGGGATCGGAAAACTGTTTTTT. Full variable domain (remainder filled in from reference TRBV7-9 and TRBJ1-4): DTGVSQNPRHKITKRGQNVTFRCDPISEHNRLYWYRQTLGQGPEFLTYFQNEAQLEKSRLLSDRFSAERPKGSFSTLEIQRTEQGDSAMYLCASSSGTGIGKLFFGSGTQLSVL.

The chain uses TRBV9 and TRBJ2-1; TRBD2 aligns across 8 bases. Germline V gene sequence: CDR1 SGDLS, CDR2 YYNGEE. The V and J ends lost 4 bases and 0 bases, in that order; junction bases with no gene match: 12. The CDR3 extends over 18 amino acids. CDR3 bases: TGTGCCAGCAGCTCACCCGGGGGGGGGAGTAGCTCCTACAATGAGCAGTTCTTC. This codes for CASSSPGGGSSSYNEQFF.

The CDR3 bases are TGTGCCAGCAGTGACTACGGACAGCGGAACACTGAAGCTTTCTTT. It specifies CASSDYGQRNTEAFF. The V call is TRBV6-1, the J call TRBJ1-1; a weak D match, TRBD1 (6 bases). The CDR3 spans 15 residues. Trimming cost V 3 bases and J 1 base, with 12 bases left between them. Germline V gene data show CDR1 as MNHNS and CDR2 as SASEGT.